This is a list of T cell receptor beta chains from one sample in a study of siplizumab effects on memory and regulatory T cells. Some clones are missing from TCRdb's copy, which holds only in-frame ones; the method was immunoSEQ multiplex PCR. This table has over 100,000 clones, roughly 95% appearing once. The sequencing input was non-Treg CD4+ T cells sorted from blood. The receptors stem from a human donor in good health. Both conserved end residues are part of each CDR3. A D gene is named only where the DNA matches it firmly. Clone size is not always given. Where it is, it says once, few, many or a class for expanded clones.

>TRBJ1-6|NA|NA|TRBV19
TGTGCCAGTAGTCTCCCAGCGTGGTCACCCCTCCACTTT
CASSLPAWSPLHF
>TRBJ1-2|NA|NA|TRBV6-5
TGTGCCAGCAGTTATCAGGGTAACTATGGCTACACCTTC
CASSYQGNYGYTF
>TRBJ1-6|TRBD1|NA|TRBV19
TGTGCCAGTAGTGGGTTCGGACAGGGATATAATTCACCCCTCCACTTT
CASSGFGQGYNSPLHF
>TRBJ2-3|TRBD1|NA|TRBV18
TGTGCCAGCTCACCAGGGGGACAGGGATCAGATACGCAGTATTTT
CASSPGGQGSDTQYF
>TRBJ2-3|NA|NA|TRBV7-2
TGTGCCAGCAGCTTAGCGGATACGCAGTATTTT
CASSLADTQYF
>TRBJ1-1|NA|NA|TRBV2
TGTGCCAGCAGGCCTTCTTCTGAAGCTTTCTTT
CASRPSSEAFF
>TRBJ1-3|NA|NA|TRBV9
TGTGCCAGCAGCGTAGAGAATGAGGGAGGCACCATATATTTT
CASSVENEGGTIYF
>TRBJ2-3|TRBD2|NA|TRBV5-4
TGTGCCAGCAGCTTGTTCGGGGGGGCCATTGGAGATACGCAGTATTTT
CASSLFGGAIGDTQYF
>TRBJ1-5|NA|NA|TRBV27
TGTGCCAGCAGTGCGGGGGCCAACAATCAGCCCCAGCATTTT
CASSAGANNQPQHF
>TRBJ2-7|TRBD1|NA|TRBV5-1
TGCGCCAGCAGCATAGGGACAGCAGGGCCCTACGAGCAGTACTTC
CASSIGTAGPYEQYF
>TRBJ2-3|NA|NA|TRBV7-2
TGTGCCAGCAGCTTAGGAGGGCGGGGAGATACGCAGTATTTT
CASSLGGRGDTQYF
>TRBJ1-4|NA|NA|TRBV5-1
TGCGCCAGCAGCTCGAGGGTCTTGAGTGAAAAACTGTTTTTT
CASSSRVLSEKLFF
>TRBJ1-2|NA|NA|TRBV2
TGTGCCAGCAGAGGGGCGCCCTATGGCTACACCTTC
CASRGAPYGYTF
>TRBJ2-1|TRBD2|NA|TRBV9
TGTGCCAGCAGCCCCGGACTAGCGTCCTACAATGAGCAGTTCTTC
CASSPGLASYNEQFF
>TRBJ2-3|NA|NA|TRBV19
TGTGCCAGTAGTATAGACCGCGCCAGGGGAACAGATACGCAGTATTTT
CASSIDRARGTDTQYF
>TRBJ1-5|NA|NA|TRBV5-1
TGCGCCAGCAGCCCCGCCGGTGGGCGTAATCAGCCCCAGCATTTT
CASSPAGGRNQPQHF
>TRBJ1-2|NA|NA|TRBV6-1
TGTGCCAGCAGTGACAGGGAGTCCTATGGCTACACCTTC
CASSDRESYGYTF
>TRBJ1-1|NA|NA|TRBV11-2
TGTGCCAGCAGCTTCCACAGTCCCACACTGAACACTGAAGCTTTCTTT
CASSFHSPTLNTEAFF
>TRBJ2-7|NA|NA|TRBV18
TGTGCCAGCTCACCAACCCGTAGCTCCTACGAGCAGTACTTC
CASSPTRSSYEQYF
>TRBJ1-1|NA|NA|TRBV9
TGTGCCAGCAGCGTTCTGCAGGGCACTGAAGCTTTCTTT
CASSVLQGTEAFF
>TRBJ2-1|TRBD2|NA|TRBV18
TGTGCCAGCTCAAAACCGACTAGCGGGGGGTCGTACAATGAGCAGTTCTTC
CASSKPTSGGSYNEQFF
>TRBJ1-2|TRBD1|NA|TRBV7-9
TGTGCCAGCAGCTTAGGGGACAGGGTTGGCTACACCTTC
CASSLGDRVGYTF
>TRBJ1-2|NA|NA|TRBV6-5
TGTGCCAGCCGACTCGGGGGTTTTCAGGGCTACACCTTC
CASRLGGFQGYTF
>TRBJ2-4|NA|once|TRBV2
TGTGCCAGCAGTGTTGGTGAATTAGCCAAAAACATTCAGTACTTC
CASSVGELAKNIQYF
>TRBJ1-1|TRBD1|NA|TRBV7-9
TGTGCCAGCAGCTTATTCAGGGGGATGGGGAACACTGAAGCTTTCTTT
CASSLFRGMGNTEAFF
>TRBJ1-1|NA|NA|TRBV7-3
TGTGCCAGCAGCCCAACTCAACAGGGTTCGAACACTGAAGCTTTCTTT
CASSPTQQGSNTEAFF
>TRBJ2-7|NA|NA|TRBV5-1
TGCGCCAGCAGCTTGGTTACCGGGGCCCTCCCCTACGAGCAGTACTTC
CASSLVTGALPYEQYF
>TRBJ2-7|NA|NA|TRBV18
TGTGCCAGCTCACCACCCGGGATGGACGAGCAGTACTTC
CASSPPGMDEQYF
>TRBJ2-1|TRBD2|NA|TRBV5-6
TGTGCCAGCAGCTTATATAGCGGGGGGTCGTTCTTC
CASSLYSGGSFF
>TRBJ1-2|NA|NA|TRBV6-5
TGTGCCAGCACGGGTGGGGGTCCTGGCTATGGCTACACCTTC
CASTGGGPGYGYTF
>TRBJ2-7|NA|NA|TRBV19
TGTGCCAGTAGTCGTACAGGGATCTACGAGCAGTACTTC
CASSRTGIYEQYF
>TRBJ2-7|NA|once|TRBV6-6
TGTGCCAGCCTTTTGGAGCCCGGGACACTCTACGAGCAGTACTTC
CASLLEPGTLYEQYF
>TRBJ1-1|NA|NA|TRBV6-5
TGTGCCAGCAGGGACCCTCAAGACACTGAAGCTTTCTTT
CASRDPQDTEAFF
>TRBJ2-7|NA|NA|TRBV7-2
TGTGCCAGCAGCTTAGCGGGGCCAGTCTATTCCTACGAGCAGTACTTC
CASSLAGPVYSYEQYF
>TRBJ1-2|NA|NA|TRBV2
TGTGCCAGCAGCGTCAGGGAGAACTATGGCTACACCTTC
CASSVRENYGYTF